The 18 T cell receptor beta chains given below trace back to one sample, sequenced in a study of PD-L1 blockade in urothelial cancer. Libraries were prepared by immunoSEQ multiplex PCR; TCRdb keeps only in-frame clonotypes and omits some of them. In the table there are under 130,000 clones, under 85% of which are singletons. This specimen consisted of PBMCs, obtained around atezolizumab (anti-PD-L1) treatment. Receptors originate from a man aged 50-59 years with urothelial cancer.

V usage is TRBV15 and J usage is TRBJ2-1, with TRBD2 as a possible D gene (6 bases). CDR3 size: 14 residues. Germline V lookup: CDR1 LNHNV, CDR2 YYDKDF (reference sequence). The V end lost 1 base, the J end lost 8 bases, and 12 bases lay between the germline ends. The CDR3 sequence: CATSRGGTLHEQFF. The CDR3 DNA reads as TGTGCCACCAGCAGAGGCGGGACTCTCCATGAGCAGTTCTTC.

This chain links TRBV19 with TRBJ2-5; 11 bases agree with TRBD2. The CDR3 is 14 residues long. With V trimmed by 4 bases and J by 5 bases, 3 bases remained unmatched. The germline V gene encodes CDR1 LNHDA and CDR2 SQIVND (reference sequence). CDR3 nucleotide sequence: TGTGCCAGTAGTAAGGGACTAGCGGTTGAGACCCAGTACTTC. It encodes CASSKGLAVETQYF.

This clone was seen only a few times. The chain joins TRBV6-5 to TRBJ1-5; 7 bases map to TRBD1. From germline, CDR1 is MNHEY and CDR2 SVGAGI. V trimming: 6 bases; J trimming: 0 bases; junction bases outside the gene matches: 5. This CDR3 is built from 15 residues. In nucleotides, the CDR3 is TGTGCCAGCAGCCCGGGACAGCTTAGCAATCAGCCCCAGCATTTT. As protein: CASSPGQLSNQPQHF.

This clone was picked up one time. CDR3 nucleotides: TGTGCCAGCAGTTTACTGGGACTAGCGGGAGTAGGGCCCTACAATGAGCAGTTCTTC. Translated, it gives CASSLLGLAGVGPYNEQFF. The genes are TRBV27 and TRBJ2-1; 14 bases map to TRBD2. J gave up 2 bases and V 2 bases, and 8 bases lay outside the gene matches. This CDR3 is 19 amino acids long. Germline CDR1 is MNHEY and CDR2 is SMNVEV (reference sequence).

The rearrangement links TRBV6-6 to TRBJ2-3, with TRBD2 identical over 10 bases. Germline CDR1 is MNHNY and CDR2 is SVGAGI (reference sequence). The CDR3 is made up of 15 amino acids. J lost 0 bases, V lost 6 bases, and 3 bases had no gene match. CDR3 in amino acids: CASSQLAGSTDTQYF. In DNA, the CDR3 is TGTGCCAGCAGCCAACTAGCGGGGAGCACAGATACGCAGTATTTT.

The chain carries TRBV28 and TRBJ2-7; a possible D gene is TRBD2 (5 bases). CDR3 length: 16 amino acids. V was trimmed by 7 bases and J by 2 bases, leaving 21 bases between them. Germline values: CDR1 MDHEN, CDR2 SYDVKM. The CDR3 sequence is CASINGWPSLTYEQYF. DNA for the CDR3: TGTGCCAGCATCAACGGGTGGCCTAGCTTAACCTACGAGCAGTACTTC.

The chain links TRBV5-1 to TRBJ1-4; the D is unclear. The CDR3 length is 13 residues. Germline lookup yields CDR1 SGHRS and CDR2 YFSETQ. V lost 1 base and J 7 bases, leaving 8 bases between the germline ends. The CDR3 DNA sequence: TGCGCCAGCAGCTTGTGGCGGCCTGAAAAACTGTTTTTT. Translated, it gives CASSLWRPEKLFF. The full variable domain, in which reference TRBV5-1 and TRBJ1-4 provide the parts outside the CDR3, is KAGVTQTPRYLIKTRGQQVTLSCSPISGHRSVSWYQQTPGQGLQFLFEYFSETQRNKGNFPGRFSGRQFSNSRSEMNVSTLELGDSALYLCASSLWRPEKLFFGSGTQLSVL.

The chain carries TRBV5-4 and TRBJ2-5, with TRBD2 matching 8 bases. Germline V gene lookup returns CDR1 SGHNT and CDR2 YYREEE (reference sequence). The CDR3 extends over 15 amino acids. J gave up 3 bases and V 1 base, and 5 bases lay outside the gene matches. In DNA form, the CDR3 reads TGTGCCAGCAGCTTGAGATTAGCGGGAAAAGAGACCCAGTACTTC. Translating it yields CASSLRLAGKETQYF.

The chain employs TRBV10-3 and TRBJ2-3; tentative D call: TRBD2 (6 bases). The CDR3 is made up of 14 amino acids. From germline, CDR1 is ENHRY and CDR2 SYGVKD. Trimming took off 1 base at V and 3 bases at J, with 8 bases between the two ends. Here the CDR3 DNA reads TGTGCCATCAGTGAGTTCGCGGGAACAGATACGCAGTATTTT. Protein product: CAISEFAGTDTQYF.

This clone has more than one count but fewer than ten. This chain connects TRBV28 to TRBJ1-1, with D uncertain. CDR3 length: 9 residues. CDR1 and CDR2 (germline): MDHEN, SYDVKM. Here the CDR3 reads CVSGSKAFF. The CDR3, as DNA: TGTGTATCGGGATCAAAAGCTTTCTTT.

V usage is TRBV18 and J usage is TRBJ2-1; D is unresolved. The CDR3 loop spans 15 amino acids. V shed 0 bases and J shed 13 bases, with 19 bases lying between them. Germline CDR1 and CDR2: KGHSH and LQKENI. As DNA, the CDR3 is TGTGCCAGCTCACCACCGGCCCCGGGTGGTAGGCAACAGTTCTTC. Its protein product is CASSPPAPGGRQQFF.

This chain's CDR3 is CASSPNRGDYGYTF. CDR3 bases: TGTGCCAGCTCACCAAACAGGGGCGACTATGGCTACACCTTC. This chain joins TRBV18 and TRBJ1-2; TRBD1 matches at 7 bases. The germline V gene has CDR1 KGHSH and CDR2 LQKENI. The V gene end was trimmed by 2 bases and the J gene end by 3 bases; junction bases not matched to a gene: 3. CDR3 size: 14 residues.

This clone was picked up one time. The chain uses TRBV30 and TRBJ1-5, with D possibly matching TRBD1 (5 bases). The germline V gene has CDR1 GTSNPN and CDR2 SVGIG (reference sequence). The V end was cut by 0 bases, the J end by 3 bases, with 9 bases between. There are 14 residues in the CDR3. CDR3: CAWSVPGHNQPQHF. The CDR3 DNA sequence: TGTGCCTGGAGTGTCCCCGGACACAATCAGCCCCAGCATTTT. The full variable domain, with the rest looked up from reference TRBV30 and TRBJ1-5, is SQTIHQWPATLVQPVGSPLSLECTVEGTSNPNLYWYRQAAGRGLQLLFYSVGIGQISSEVPQNLSASRPQDRQFILSSKKLLLSDSGFYLCAWSVPGHNQPQHFGDGTRLSIL.

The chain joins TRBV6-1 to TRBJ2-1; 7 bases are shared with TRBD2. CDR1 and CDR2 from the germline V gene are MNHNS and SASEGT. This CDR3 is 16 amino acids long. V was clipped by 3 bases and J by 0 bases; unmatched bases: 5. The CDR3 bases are TGTGCCAGCAGTGAGCTGACTAGCCGCTCCTACAATGAGCAGTTCTTC. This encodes CASSELTSRSYNEQFF.

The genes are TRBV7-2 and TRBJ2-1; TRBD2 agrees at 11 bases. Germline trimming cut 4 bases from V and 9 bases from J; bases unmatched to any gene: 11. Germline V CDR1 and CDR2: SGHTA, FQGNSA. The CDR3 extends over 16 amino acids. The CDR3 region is CASSSPLAGGAGEQFF. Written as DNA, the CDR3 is TGTGCCAGCAGCTCCCCTTTAGCGGGAGGGGCCGGTGAGCAGTTCTTC.

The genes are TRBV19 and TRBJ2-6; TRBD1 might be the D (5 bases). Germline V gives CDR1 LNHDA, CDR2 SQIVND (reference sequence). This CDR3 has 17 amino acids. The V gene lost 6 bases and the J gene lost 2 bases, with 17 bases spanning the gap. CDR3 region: CASRVTDSVPGANVLTF. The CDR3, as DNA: TGTGCCAGTAGAGTAACAGACAGCGTTCCTGGGGCCAACGTCCTGACTTTC.

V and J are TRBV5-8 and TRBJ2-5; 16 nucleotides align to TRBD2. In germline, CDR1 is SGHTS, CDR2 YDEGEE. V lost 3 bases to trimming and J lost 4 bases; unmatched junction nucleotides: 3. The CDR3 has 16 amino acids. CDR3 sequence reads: CASSYGTSGRVETQYF. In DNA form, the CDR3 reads TGTGCCAGCAGCTACGGGACTAGCGGGAGGGTAGAGACCCAGTACTTC.

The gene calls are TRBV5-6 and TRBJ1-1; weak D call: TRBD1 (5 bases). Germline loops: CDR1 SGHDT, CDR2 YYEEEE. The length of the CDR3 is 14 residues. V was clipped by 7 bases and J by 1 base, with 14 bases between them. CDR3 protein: CASWGGVRNTEAFF. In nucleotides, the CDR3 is TGTGCCAGCTGGGGAGGGGTGAGGAACACTGAAGCTTTCTTT.